The 5 T cell receptor beta chains below come from one sample, sequenced in a study of control samples from healthy donors and cancer patients. Clones were sequenced by immunoSEQ multiplex PCR, and TCRdb holds only the in-frame ones, with some missing. The table records about 15,000 clones, 87% of them present only once. The source material was PBMCs. These receptors originate from a woman in her seventies with colorectal cancer.

This clone was seen a single time. The V call is TRBV7-6, the J call TRBJ1-1; 7 bases agree with TRBD1. Per the germline V gene, CDR1 is SGHVS and CDR2 is FNYEAQ. This CDR3 spans 14 amino acids. J was trimmed by 3 bases and V by 5 bases; bases with no gene match: 6. The CDR3: CASSPYRGDTEAFF. DNA of the CDR3: TGTGCCAGCAGCCCATACAGGGGAGACACTGAAGCTTTCTTT.

V and J are TRBV7-2 and TRBJ1-1; maybe TRBD1 (5 bases). This CDR3 contains 14 residues. Germline V gene data show CDR1 as SGHTA and CDR2 as FQGNSA. With 4 bases removed from V and 0 bases from J, the gap between germline ends came to 9 bases. The CDR3 sequence: CASSWGQMNTEAFF. CDR3 DNA sequence: TGTGCCAGCAGCTGGGGCCAGATGAACACTGAAGCTTTCTTT. The full variable domain, its missing parts supplied by reference TRBV7-2 and TRBJ1-1, is GAGVSQSPSNKVTEKGKDVELRCDPISGHTALYWYRQSLGQGLEFLIYFQGNSAPDKSGLPSDRFSAERTGGSVSTLTIQRTQQEDSAVYLCASSWGQMNTEAFFGQGTRLTVV.

This chain links TRBV18 with TRBJ1-6; TRBD1 matches 8 bases. The CDR3 contains 16 residues. Germline V lookup: CDR1 KGHSH, CDR2 LQKENI. V was clipped by 6 bases and J by 5 bases; unmatched bases: 9. Written as DNA, the CDR3 is TGTGCCAGCTCCCCCAGACAGGGGAGAGATAATTCACCCCTCCACTTT. Residues: CASSPRQGRDNSPLHF.

The V call is TRBV6-6, the J call TRBJ2-7; possibly TRBD1 for D (6 bases). From germline, CDR1 is MNHNY and CDR2 SVGAGI (reference sequence). V was clipped by 5 bases and J by 2 bases, with 10 bases between them. This CDR3 has 13 amino acids. CDR3 region: CASSKDRAYEQYF. DNA of the CDR3: TGTGCCAGCAGTAAGGACAGAGCCTACGAGCAGTACTTC.

This chain connects TRBV11-2 to TRBJ2-3; D remains unclear. The V end lost 5 bases, the J end lost 4 bases, and 13 bases lay between the germline ends. This CDR3 is built from 14 residues. Germline assignment: CDR1 SGHAT and CDR2 FQNNGV. The CDR3 is CASSPAKFADTQYF. The CDR3 DNA is TGTGCCAGCAGCCCCGCAAAGTTTGCAGATACGCAGTATTTT. Full variable domain (missing parts from reference TRBV11-2 and TRBJ2-3): EAGVAQSPRYKIIEKRQSVAFWCNPISGHATLYWYQQILGQGPKLLIQFQNNGVVDDSQLPKDRFSAERLKGVDSTLKIQPAKLEDSAVYLCASSPAKFADTQYFGPGTRLTVL.